This T cell receptor (beta chain) was sequenced in a study of cytomegalovirus exposure and HLA in healthy donors (dated 2017 in TCRdb). Background for the entire study: An earlier analysis of roughly 500 of the donors reported over 250 Gb of sequence data and 117 million unique TCR beta sequences obtained from approximately 180 million T cells. The study was designed to test whether signatures of past pathogen exposure could be identified by cataloging public T cell receptors. All discovery cohort repertoires had been generated on a single sequencing platform. An earlier analysis of 500 to 750 of the donors applied high-throughput TCR beta sequencing to assess whether each TCR beta V gene segment acted as functional or pseudogenic. Among around 400 genotyped donors of the cohort, an average of approximately 220,000 unique TCR beta nucleotide sequences was sequenced per donor, of which roughly 17% were non-productive. A separate validation cohort of about 110 different subjects was used in addition to the roughly 640-subject first cohort. To study patterns of TCR occurrence, a later analysis re-analyzed previously published TCR beta repertoires from 500 to 850 donors and added high-resolution HLA genotyping. The study used immunosequencing to profile the T cell repertoires of approximately 650 subjects and linked those repertoires to cytomegalovirus serostatus. Approximately 310 gigabases of sequencing data and around 87 million unique TCR sequences were included in an early release covering about 620 HLA-typed donors. To predict cytomegalovirus infection status, the study brought together high-throughput TCR immunosequencing, statistical association of individual TCRs with disease status, and machine learning. Alongside the repertoire data, information on donor age, sex, ethnicity and CMV serostatus was compiled. Class I and class II HLA loci were covered by the typing at four-digit resolution. Rather than using new phenotypic data, the later analysis identified candidate immune exposures from TCR beta sequences and from how often those sequences occurred across donors. Because of strong linkage in the cohort, five DR-DQ haplotypes were treated as single units for association and clustering. Typing coverage varied by locus: about 629-640 donors for A, B, C, DRB1 and DQB1; roughly 500 for DQA1; about 600 for DPA1; 400 to 480 for DPB1. In a later genetic analysis, genome-wide SNP genotypes for about three fifths of the roughly 670 donors were used, and that subset was treated as a discovery cohort. Of the roughly 430 genotyped donors, approximately 80% fell in the genetic ancestry cluster associated with self-reported Caucasian donors.

Library preparation employed the immunoSEQ multiplex PCR assay. For the multiplex PCR, a mixture combining 60 forward primers for TCR Vbeta segments and 13 reverse primers for TCR Jbeta segments was used. Amplification of the CDR3 region of rearranged TCR beta genes was performed with a multiplex PCR assay on genomic DNA. On the Illumina HiSeq System, the amplified TCR beta libraries were sequenced as 87-base-pair reads. The study's own analysis went as follows. Across the roughly 600 repertoires, a later analysis counted 80 million or so unique TCR beta chains, some 11 million of which were shared by at least two donors. Raw reads were error-corrected and collapsed into unique sequences by a nearest-neighbor algorithm in which closely related sequences were merged to remove PCR and sequencing errors. V, D and J gene segments were assigned by aligning CDR3 sequences to IMGT reference sequences. For a sequence to be retained, a match of at least six nucleotides to both a V gene segment and a J gene segment was required. A rearrangement counted as productive if the CDR3 had no stop codons and remained in frame with V and J, and every other rearrangement counted as non-productive. CDR3 was defined by IMGT convention, running from the second conserved V-encoded cysteine to the conserved J-encoded phenylalanine. The earlier analysis of 450 to 750 of the donors excluded any sequence lacking an unambiguous match to a single V gene segment. An earlier analysis of 587 of the donors classified V segments as functional when productive rearrangements were above 56.7% and as segregating when the standard deviation between donors was above 5%. A statistical classification framework was developed to diagnose cytomegalovirus status using the catalog of TCR beta chain sequences. In a later analysis, V and J genes were assigned by comparing TCR nucleotide sequences against IMGT/GENE-DB human TR gene sequences. The TCRdist pipeline was used in a later analysis to assign CDR3 sequences and most-parsimonious VDJ recombination scenarios. In a later analysis, every TCR beta chain was defined by the combination of its CDR3 amino acid sequence and its V-gene family, and reads without a unique V-gene family were dropped. In a later analysis, approximately 590 highly shared, low-generation-probability nucleotide sequences were removed to address suspected cross-contamination and a sequencing artifact. In a later analysis, a clonal expansion index was calculated for each public chain from normalized within-repertoire ranks of inferred template counts. In a later analysis, generation probabilities were computed using a VDJ recombination model fitted to out-of-frame rearrangements, and the results were checked against IGoR. Hypergeometric tests were used in a later analysis to score TCR-TCR, TCR-HLA and TCR-CMV co-occurrence, with a repertoire-size bias correction applied to the TCR pairs. In a later analysis, false discovery rates were estimated by permuting HLA or CMV assignments 20 times. A later analysis grouped co-occurring TCRs with DBSCAN, adding TCRdist sequence similarity when clustering within HLA-allele-positive subsets. Repertoires with fewer than 30,000 or more than 120,000 public chains were left out of co-occurrence clustering, as were about 5 repertoires with anomalous nucleotide sharing. TCRdb's version of the immuneACCESS table is confined to in-frame rearrangements and falls short of the full clone set. An unresolved V gene accounts for under half of the shortfall where checked; the remainder is of unknown origin. V and J calls and clone size are as listed in that table; D and trimming were resolved from the DNA. Here the sample has 160,000 or so clones; about 78% occur a single time. Over 1.1% of the sample is taken by the ten largest.

The cohort was made up of 666 healthy bone marrow donors. At the time of sampling, all cohort members were nominally healthy, though unrecorded immune exposures were likely present. The donor was CMV seronegative and belonged to the group of over 350 seronegative cohort members. Every donor gave a peripheral blood sample, and the peripheral blood mononuclear cells from that sample were used for TCR beta sequencing. Genomic DNA extraction from the blood cell samples was performed with the Qiagen DNeasy Blood Extraction Kit. Broad study findings and their caveats: The authors suggested that the approach could potentially be extended to other disease states and immunological phenotypes. According to a later analysis, parvovirus B19, influenza, CMV and Epstein-Barr virus appeared linked to several top co-occurrence clusters. An association between a missense DCLRE1C variant and V-gene and J-gene trimming of TCR beta chains was found in a later genetic analysis and replicated in an independent cohort. Because counts were too low, about 18 rarely observed V segments, including chromosome 9 orphons, were left out of the earlier analysis of 587 of the donors. In a later analysis, most CMV-associated TCR beta chains were found to appear HLA-restricted, with HLA associations seemingly driven largely by CMV exposure. Roughly uniform sequencing depth across donors was assumed in presence/absence analyses, although this assumption may not hold. Across donors, most TCR sequences were observed very rarely, whereas some public TCRs were present in many individuals. Broadly in line with IMGT annotations, most TCR beta V segments showed up in productive rearrangements about 87% or about 30% of the time in an earlier analysis of approximately 640 of the donors. A group of highly shared sequence variants was considered likely to be a technical artifact of the sequencing pipeline. Linkage disequilibrium might explain the correlated functional status among segregating V segments, but an unknown experimental factor could not be excluded. The 87-base-pair reads could not distinguish some IMGT-functional V segments, including TRBV6-2 and TRBV6-3, so those segments were excluded. In vitro tests confirmed that a few of the cytomegalovirus-associated TCR beta chains recognize cytomegalovirus antigens. A further reported finding was that TCR beta sequences accurately predicted the HLA-A and HLA-B alleles for most subjects in the first cohort. The classifier was reported to diagnose cytomegalovirus status with high specificity and sensitivity in both the original and validation cohorts. Compared with the 666-donor mean, donors in an Asian-associated ancestry cluster had fewer N-insertions in productive TCRs, according to a later genetic analysis. At a false discovery rate of 0.05, a later analysis linked around 15,000 TCR beta sequences to specific HLA alleles. The study gave a list of some 150 TCR beta chains associated with cytomegalovirus. This cohort had only TCR beta chains sequenced, and the lack of alpha or paired-chain data limited which features could be detected. Immune exposure information for the cohort was limited to CMV serostatus. HLA typing was unavailable for some donors at each locus, so association tests used only the typed subset. In a later analysis, HLA-associated TCR beta chains showed more clonal expansion and lower generation probabilities than non-associated chains that were equally common. Assigning TCR associations to individual alleles was difficult when HLA alleles, especially DR and DQ, strongly co-occurred. A later analysis found that TCR association rates varied across HLA loci, with DRB1 alleles showing the most associated TCRs and HLA-C alleles the fewest.

Including cysteine and phenylalanine, the CDR3 has 13 amino acids. Just the 39-base CDR3 DNA is kept, in frame starting at base 1. V gives up 2 bases and J gives up 2 bases, and the segment between their germline ends measures 7 bases. CDR1 and CDR2 are read off the germline V gene as SGHRS and YFSETQ. Comment on this clone: It has no known antigen specificity. No much larger clone is present one base from it, and per-base qualities are unavailable.

The rearrangement combines TRBV5-1 with TRBJ1-2; no confident D gene assignment can be made. The origin of this receptor is a male donor in good health and CMV-seronegative. The sequenced material came from PBMCs. Here is the DNA: TGCGCCAGCAGCTTTGCGGGGAACTATGGCTACACCTTC. It specifies CASSFAGNYGYTF.